These 24 T cell receptor beta chains were all obtained from the same sample, sequenced in a study of control samples from healthy donors and cancer patients (dated by TCRdb to 2020 to 2021). Preparation of the library involved the immunoSEQ multiplex PCR assay. The table comes from immuneACCESS by way of TCRdb, which keeps in-frame sequences with V and J called. Part of the clones is missing from these tables; in studies checked, under half for an unresolved V gene and the rest for unknown reasons. The sample table holds about 55,000 clones, of which 90% to 95% were seen once. Together, the top ten hold 2.4% of the sample. Sequences were obtained from blood. These receptors were taken from a man under 40 in good health.

The genes are TRBV18 and TRBJ1-3; TRBD1 matches at 9 bases. Unmatched junction bases numbered 3, after V lost 2 bases and J lost 1 base. The CDR3 has 16 residues. Germline-derived CDR1 and CDR2 are KGHSH and LQKENI. The CDR3 protein is CASSPVQGASGNTIYF. DNA for the CDR3: TGTGCCAGCTCACCAGTACAGGGGGCTTCTGGAAACACCATATATTTT.

The chain joins TRBV5-1 to TRBJ2-7; the D gene could be TRBD1 or TRBD2 (5 bases each). Germline assignment: CDR1 SGHRS and CDR2 YFSETQ. The CDR3 is 14 residues long. Trimming removed 6 bases from V and 2 bases from J, with 15 bases in between. This CDR3 reads CASTLAGAPYEQYF. The CDR3 nucleotides are TGCGCCAGCACCCTCGCCGGGGCCCCCTACGAGCAGTACTTC.

The V and J genes are TRBV5-1 and TRBJ2-3; D is perhaps TRBD2 (5 bases). CDR1 is SGHRS and CDR2 is YFSETQ in the germline V gene. There are 15 residues in the CDR3. Trimming removed 0 bases from V and 0 bases from J, with 8 bases in between. The CDR3 here is CASSLVAISTDTQYF. The DNA of the CDR3 is TGCGCCAGCAGCTTGGTAGCGATAAGCACAGATACGCAGTATTTT. The full variable domain, completed using reference TRBV5-1 and TRBJ2-3, is KAGVTQTPRYLIKTRGQQVTLSCSPISGHRSVSWYQQTPGQGLQFLFEYFSETQRNKGNFPGRFSGRQFSNSRSEMNVSTLELGDSALYLCASSLVAISTDTQYFGPGTRLTVL.

CDR3 sequence (DNA): TGTGCCAGCAGTCCGCCGGGAGGGAGGTTGAATGAGCAGTTCTTC. It specifies CASSPPGGRLNEQFF. The rearrangement links TRBV28 to TRBJ2-1, with 8 bases matching TRBD2. In germline, CDR1 is MDHEN, CDR2 SYDVKM. With V trimmed by 5 bases and J by 7 bases, 10 bases remained unmatched. The CDR3 is 15 amino acids.

The chain has TRBV6-6 and TRBJ2-7; TRBD2 aligns across 10 bases. V lost 6 bases to trimming and J lost 4 bases; unmatched junction nucleotides: 6. The CDR3 covers 14 residues. Germline-derived CDR1 and CDR2 are MNHNY and SVGAGI (reference sequence). CDR3 nucleotide sequence: TGTGCCAGCAGACCGGGACTAGCGCCTTACGAGCAGTACTTC. Its protein product is CASRPGLAPYEQYF.

This clone was seen a single time. The chain has TRBV15 and TRBJ2-3; 14 bases map to TRBD2. J lost 4 bases, V lost 4 bases, and 1 base had no gene match. Germline lookup yields CDR1 LNHNV and CDR2 YYDKDF (reference sequence). The CDR3 has 15 residues. The chain's CDR3 is CATSKGLAGADTQYF. The CDR3 region has the DNA TGTGCCACCAGCAAGGGACTAGCGGGAGCAGATACGCAGTATTTT. The full variable domain, rest sourced from reference TRBV15 and TRBJ2-3, is DAMVIQNPRYQVTQFGKPVTLSCSQTLNHNVMYWYQQKSSQAPKLLFHYYDKDFNNEADTPDNFQSRRPNTSFCFLDIRSPGLGDTAMYLCATSKGLAGADTQYFGPGTRLTVL.

The chain couples TRBV6-5 to TRBJ1-2; no definite D call. This CDR3 contains 13 residues. Trimming cost V 0 bases and J 10 bases, with 12 bases left between them. Germline CDR1 is MNHEY and CDR2 is SVGAGI. The CDR3: CASSYSVREVYTF. In DNA form, the CDR3 reads TGTGCCAGCAGTTACTCTGTCCGGGAAGTCTACACCTTC.

This clone was counted once. This sequence joins TRBV6-5 and TRBJ2-7, with 7 bases lining up with TRBD2. V gave up 7 bases and J gave up 3 bases; unmatched junction bases: 12. Germline V lookup: CDR1 MNHEY, CDR2 SVGAGI. The CDR3 is 15 amino acids. CDR3 protein: CASKTTIAGHYEQYF. The CDR3 bases are TGTGCCAGCAAAACTACAATAGCGGGCCACTACGAGCAGTACTTC.

The rearrangement uses TRBV19 and TRBJ1-1; a weak D match, TRBD1 (5 bases). CDR3 size: 17 residues. Trimming shortened V by 3 bases and J by 7 bases, and 24 bases separated the two germline ends. Germline assignment: CDR1 LNHDA and CDR2 SQIVND (reference sequence). The CDR3 sequence: CASSINPGRVVPDEAFF. CDR3 DNA: TGTGCCAGTAGTATTAACCCCGGCAGGGTGGTCCCTGATGAAGCTTTCTTT.

CDR3 DNA: TGTGCCAGCAGTCGTAGCGGGAGGGTCCGAGATACGCAGTATTTT. Translating gives CASSRSGRVRDTQYF. The chain employs TRBV2 and TRBJ2-3; 11 bases align to TRBD2. J gave up 5 bases and V 5 bases, and 6 bases lay outside the gene matches. Germline V lookup: CDR1 SNHLY, CDR2 FYNNEI. There are 15 residues in the CDR3.

The chain carries TRBV7-9 and TRBJ1-3; D ambiguous. Germline lookup yields CDR1 SEHNR and CDR2 FQNEAQ (reference sequence). V was clipped by 3 bases and J by 2 bases, with 5 bases between them. CDR3 length: 13 amino acids. CDR3 amino acids: CASSFRAGNTIYF. CDR3 nucleotide sequence: TGTGCCAGCAGCTTTAGGGCTGGAAACACCATATATTTT.

The chain carries TRBV9 and TRBJ2-1; tentative D call: TRBD2 (5 bases). Trimming pared 0 bases from V and 9 bases from J, leaving 22 bases between. The CDR3 covers 17 residues. Germline CDR1 reads SGDLS; CDR2 reads YYNGEE. CDR3 amino acids: CASSVAKWVSPEGEQFF. In nucleotides, the CDR3 is TGTGCCAGCAGCGTAGCTAAGTGGGTAAGCCCAGAGGGTGAGCAGTTCTTC.

The chain combines TRBV7-8 with TRBJ2-1; D gene uncertain. CDR1 SGHVS and CDR2 FQNEAQ come from the germline V gene. Trimming removed 5 bases from V and 4 bases from J, with 9 bases in between. The CDR3 has 13 amino acids. CDR3 amino acids: CASSTGPYNEQFF. CDR3 bases: TGTGCCAGCAGCACCGGACCGTACAATGAGCAGTTCTTC.

This clone showed up just once. CDR3: CAIRGTGDNSPLHF. The CDR3 nucleotides are TGTGCCATCAGGGGGACAGGGGATAATTCACCCCTCCACTTT. The chain carries TRBV10-3 and TRBJ1-6; TRBD1 matches at 10 bases. The trim removed 6 bases at V and 5 bases at J, leaving 1 base unmatched. The CDR3 is made up of 14 amino acids. In germline, CDR1 is ENHRY, CDR2 SYGVKD.

The J gene is TRBJ2-5, the V gene TRBV27, with a possible D match to TRBD2 (5 bases). CDR1 is MNHEY, CDR2 SMNVEV, per germline (reference sequence). The V and J ends lost 0 bases and 5 bases respectively, with 10 bases between them. The CDR3 loop spans 14 amino acids. CDR3 sequence: CASSLSAGLETQYF. The CDR3 DNA is TGTGCCAGCAGTTTATCGGCTGGACTGGAGACCCAGTACTTC.

The chain joins TRBV7-9 to TRBJ2-2, with TRBD2 matching over 15 bases. After removal of 3 bases from V and 3 bases from J, the junction contained 5 bases not matched to a gene. The CDR3 runs to 18 residues. Germline assignment: CDR1 SEHNR and CDR2 FQNEAQ (reference sequence). The CDR3: CASSFGLAGGSHTGELFF. The CDR3 DNA follows: TGTGCCAGCAGCTTTGGACTAGCGGGAGGGTCGCACACCGGGGAGCTGTTTTTT.

V is TRBV5-5 and J is TRBJ1-1, with D possibly being TRBD1 (5 bases). V was clipped by 1 base and J by 6 bases, with 13 bases between them. Per germline, CDR1 SGHKS and CDR2 YYEKEE (reference sequence). The CDR3 contains 14 residues. CDR3 bases: TGTGCCAGCAGCTTGTTTCAGGGCGTCTCTGAAGCTTTCTTT. Translated, it gives CASSLFQGVSEAFF.

The gene calls are TRBV2 and TRBJ2-1; D is possibly TRBD2 (5 bases). V was clipped by 3 bases and J by 6 bases, with 24 bases between them. The CDR3 spans 18 residues. CDR1 is SNHLY and CDR2 is FYNNEI in the germline V gene. The CDR3 sequence: CASSDFIRIDGGVNEQFF. CDR3 DNA: TGTGCCAGCAGTGATTTTATACGGATTGATGGAGGTGTCAATGAGCAGTTCTTC.

This clone was detected once. V gene TRBV5-1 combines with J gene TRBJ2-2; D is perhaps TRBD1 (6 bases). Trimming took 3 bases from V and 4 from J, leaving 16 bases between them. Germline loops: CDR1 SGHRS, CDR2 YFSETQ. The CDR3 consists of 16 residues. The CDR3 sequence is CASSWDGTSATGELFF. For the CDR3, the DNA is TGCGCCAGCAGCTGGGACGGGACATCCGCCACCGGGGAGCTGTTTTTT.

The V and J genes are TRBV6-6 and TRBJ1-5, with D possibly being TRBD1 (5 bases). CDR1 is MNHNY and CDR2 is SVGAGI in the germline V gene (reference sequence). Trimming took 5 bases from V and 4 from J, leaving 12 bases between them. The CDR3 length is 14 residues. The CDR3 DNA reads TGTGCCAGCAGTCCAGGGACTACTAATCAGCCCCAGCATTTT. This sequence encodes CASSPGTTNQPQHF.

The chain links TRBV18 to TRBJ2-1; D ambiguous. The germline V gene has CDR1 KGHSH and CDR2 LQKENI. This CDR3 spans 16 amino acids. Trimming stripped 1 base from V and 4 bases from J, with 14 bases between. The CDR3, as DNA: TGTGCCAGCTCACCACTTCGCAGGTTAGGATACAATGAGCAGTTCTTC. Translation: CASSPLRRLGYNEQFF.

The CDR3 sequence is CASSEVGRAYNEQFF. DNA for the CDR3: TGTGCCAGCAGTGAAGTAGGGAGGGCCTACAATGAGCAGTTCTTC. The chain is built from TRBV6-1 and TRBJ2-1, with TRBD2 matching 7 bases. Germline CDR1 reads MNHNS; CDR2 reads SASEGT. The CDR3 has 15 amino acids. J gave up 2 bases and V 1 base, and 2 bases lay outside the gene matches.

The genes are TRBV5-1 and TRBJ2-2; 13 nucleotides line up with TRBD2. This CDR3 has 17 residues. Unmatched junction bases numbered 0, after V lost 0 bases and J lost 1 base. CDR1 is SGHRS, CDR2 YFSETQ, per germline. The CDR3 nucleotides read TGCGCCAGCAGCTTGGGACTAGCGGGAGGGAACACCGGGGAGCTGTTTTTT. It specifies CASSLGLAGGNTGELFF.

This chain connects TRBV5-1 to TRBJ1-6; no firm D call. The CDR3 length is 12 residues. V was clipped by 0 bases and J by 8 bases, with 3 bases between them. Germline V lookup: CDR1 SGHRS, CDR2 YFSETQ. In DNA, the CDR3 is TGCGCCAGCAGCTTGGGTGATTCACCCCTCCACTTT. Amino acids: CASSLGDSPLHF.